These T cell receptor beta chains were read from a single sample in a study of identical twins. TCRdb re-derived calls from the 5' RACE reads in MiXCR, one entry per CDR3 protein. The data hold 1.5 million to 2 million distinct CDR3 sequences, with about 31% observed a single time. What was sequenced was cord blood. These receptors originate from a newborn girl in good health. The CDR3 runs from the conserved cysteine through the conserved F or W. The order of the fields is D gene, J gene, V gene, clone size, CDR3 protein, CDR3 DNA. The D gene is left open where the match is weak. Only part of the rows carry a size: once, few, many, or a class if the clone is expanded.

D gene: -; J gene: TRBJ2-7; V gene: TRBV6-4; clone size: few; CDR3 protein: CASSDFRGLHQGLLYEQYF; CDR3 DNA: TGTGCCAGCAGTGATTTTAGGGGTCTTCATCAGGGGTTACTTTACGAGCAGTACTTC
D gene: -; J gene: TRBJ2-3; V gene: TRBV10-3; clone size: few; CDR3 protein: CAGGAVTDTQYF; CDR3 DNA: TGTGCCGGCGGGGCAGTCACAGATACGCAGTATTTT
D gene: -; J gene: TRBJ2-5; V gene: TRBV2; clone size: few; CDR3 protein: CASLLLAQETQYF; CDR3 DNA: TGTGCCAGCCTGCTGTTAGCACAAGAGACCCAGTACTTC
D gene: TRBD2; J gene: TRBJ2-7; V gene: TRBV12-3/TRBV12-4; clone size: -; CDR3 protein: CASTPSGRLAFEQYF; CDR3 DNA: TGTGCCAGCACCCCGTCCGGGCGACTAGCCTTTGAGCAGTACTTC
D gene: TRBD2; J gene: TRBJ2-5; V gene: TRBV27; clone size: few; CDR3 protein: CAARPLAGERSPYNEQYF; CDR3 DNA: TGTGCCGCCAGACCACTAGCGGGAGAAAGATCCCCCTACAATGAGCAGTACTTC
D gene: TRBD2; J gene: TRBJ2-5; V gene: TRBV12-3/TRBV12-4; clone size: -; CDR3 protein: CASSPAGPFRKTQYF; CDR3 DNA: TGTGCCAGCAGTCCAGCGGGGCCCTTTCGTAAGACCCAGTACTTC
D gene: TRBD2; J gene: TRBJ2-4; V gene: TRBV28; clone size: few; CDR3 protein: CASSPSAGGGPGILIGNIQYF; CDR3 DNA: TGTGCCAGCAGTCCTAGCGCCGGGGGAGGGCCTGGAATATTAATTGGAAACATTCAGTACTTC
D gene: -; J gene: TRBJ1-2; V gene: TRBV7-8; clone size: once; CDR3 protein: CASSRGVYTF; CDR3 DNA: TGTGCCAGCAGCAGAGGAGTCTACACCTTC
D gene: -; J gene: TRBJ2-7; V gene: TRBV5-1; clone size: -; CDR3 protein: CASSQFFFYEQYF; CDR3 DNA: TGCGCCAGCAGCCAGTTTTTTTTTTACGAGCAGTACTTC
D gene: -; J gene: TRBJ1-4; V gene: TRBV20-1; clone size: -; CDR3 protein: CSARKGRFSEKLFF; CDR3 DNA: TGCAGTGCTAGAAAGGGGCGATTTAGTGAAAAACTGTTTTTT
D gene: -; J gene: TRBJ2-5; V gene: TRBV7-7; clone size: -; CDR3 protein: CASSLGSGLGETQYF; CDR3 DNA: TGTGCCAGCAGCTTAGGTTCAGGGTTAGGGGAGACCCAGTACTTC
D gene: TRBD2; J gene: TRBJ2-3; V gene: TRBV9; clone size: few; CDR3 protein: CASSPLARASGASDTQYF; CDR3 DNA: TGTGCCAGCAGCCCCCTTGCAAGGGCTAGCGGGGCCTCAGATACGCAGTATTTT
D gene: -; J gene: TRBJ2-7; V gene: TRBV12-3/TRBV12-4; clone size: few; CDR3 protein: CASSPTRQALWEQYF; CDR3 DNA: TGTGCCAGCAGCCCCACCCGGCAGGCCCTTTGGGAGCAGTACTTC
D gene: -; J gene: TRBJ2-3; V gene: TRBV6-4; clone size: -; CDR3 protein: CASSDREEDTQYF; CDR3 DNA: TGTGCCAGCAGTGACAGGGAGGAAGATACGCAGTATTTT
D gene: TRBD2; J gene: TRBJ2-6; V gene: TRBV12-3/TRBV12-4; clone size: few; CDR3 protein: CASIPQLGLADFSGANVLTF; CDR3 DNA: TGTGCCAGCATCCCTCAGTTGGGACTAGCGGATTTCTCTGGGGCCAACGTCCTGACTTTC
D gene: TRBD2; J gene: TRBJ2-1; V gene: TRBV2; clone size: -; CDR3 protein: CASSELAGLYNEQFF; CDR3 DNA: TGTGCCAGCAGTGAACTAGCGGGTCTCTACAATGAGCAGTTCTTC
D gene: -; J gene: TRBJ1-5; V gene: TRBV3-1; clone size: -; CDR3 protein: CASSQQARVGSNQPQHF; CDR3 DNA: TGTGCCAGCAGCCAACAGGCGAGGGTCGGAAGCAATCAGCCCCAGCATTTT
D gene: -; J gene: TRBJ2-1; V gene: TRBV10-3; clone size: few; CDR3 protein: CAISERTPSSYNEQFF; CDR3 DNA: TGTGCCATCAGTGAGCGGACTCCTAGCTCCTACAATGAGCAGTTCTTC
D gene: TRBD2; J gene: TRBJ2-2; V gene: TRBV24-1; clone size: -; CDR3 protein: CATSSIAGGSSGELFF; CDR3 DNA: TGTGCCACCAGTTCGATAGCGGGAGGTTCGTCCGGGGAGCTGTTTTTT
D gene: TRBD2; J gene: TRBJ2-5; V gene: TRBV6-9; clone size: few; CDR3 protein: CASSSKRGYRQETQYF; CDR3 DNA: TGTGCCAGCAGTTCCAAGCGGGGGTACCGACAAGAGACCCAGTACTTC
D gene: TRBD1; J gene: TRBJ2-1; V gene: TRBV6-1; clone size: -; CDR3 protein: CASSTGERYNEQFF; CDR3 DNA: TGTGCCAGCAGCACAGGGGAGAGGTACAATGAGCAGTTCTTC
D gene: TRBD1; J gene: TRBJ1-5; V gene: TRBV20-1; clone size: -; CDR3 protein: CSAGTVYQPQHF; CDR3 DNA: TGCAGTGCAGGGACAGTATATCAGCCCCAGCATTTT
D gene: TRBD2; J gene: TRBJ2-1; V gene: TRBV6-2/TRBV6-3; clone size: -; CDR3 protein: CASSYGTSHNEQFF; CDR3 DNA: TGTGCCAGCAGTTACGGGACTAGCCACAATGAGCAGTTCTTC
D gene: -; J gene: TRBJ2-1; V gene: TRBV29-1; clone size: -; CDR3 protein: CSAAHNEQFF; CDR3 DNA: TGCAGCGCTGCCCACAATGAGCAGTTCTTC
D gene: TRBD1; J gene: TRBJ1-2; V gene: TRBV4-1; clone size: -; CDR3 protein: CASSQVGGRQGNGYTF; CDR3 DNA: TGCGCCAGCAGCCAAGTCGGGGGGCGACAGGGGAACGGCTACACCTTC
D gene: -; J gene: TRBJ2-5; V gene: TRBV29-1; clone size: few; CDR3 protein: CSVEYRGNQETQYF; CDR3 DNA: TGCAGCGTTGAGTACCGGGGGAATCAAGAGACCCAGTACTTC
D gene: TRBD2; J gene: TRBJ2-7; V gene: TRBV5-1; clone size: -; CDR3 protein: CASSSPPTSGRSHREQYF; CDR3 DNA: TGCGCCAGCAGCTCTCCTCCGACTAGCGGGAGAAGTCACCGCGAGCAGTACTTC
D gene: -; J gene: TRBJ2-7; V gene: TRBV20-1; clone size: few; CDR3 protein: CSARDPGGILYEQYF; CDR3 DNA: TGCAGTGCTAGAGACCCTGGCGGGATACTATACGAGCAGTACTTC
D gene: -; J gene: TRBJ2-3; V gene: TRBV2; clone size: -; CDR3 protein: CASSIQTDTQYF; CDR3 DNA: TGTGCCAGCAGCATTCAAACAGATACGCAGTATTTT
D gene: TRBD1; J gene: TRBJ2-2; V gene: TRBV9; clone size: -; CDR3 protein: CASSVEGQGPGELFF; CDR3 DNA: TGTGCCAGCAGCGTAGAAGGACAGGGACCCGGGGAGCTGTTTTTT
D gene: -; J gene: TRBJ2-1; V gene: TRBV3-1; clone size: few; CDR3 protein: CASSRVGSINEQFF; CDR3 DNA: TGTGCCAGCAGCCGAGTTGGGAGTATCAATGAGCAGTTCTTC
D gene: TRBD2; J gene: TRBJ2-5; V gene: TRBV27; clone size: -; CDR3 protein: CASSFASGYNEQYF; CDR3 DNA: TGTGCCAGCAGTTTCGCTAGCGGCTACAATGAGCAGTACTTC
D gene: TRBD1; J gene: TRBJ1-6; V gene: TRBV5-6; clone size: -; CDR3 protein: CASADRGLSPLHF; CDR3 DNA: TGTGCCAGCGCGGACAGGGGGCTTTCACCCCTCCACTTT
D gene: TRBD1; J gene: TRBJ2-3; V gene: TRBV29-1; clone size: -; CDR3 protein: CSVDYRGPDTQYF; CDR3 DNA: TGCAGCGTTGATTACAGGGGGCCAGATACGCAGTATTTT
D gene: -; J gene: TRBJ1-5; V gene: TRBV19; clone size: -; CDR3 protein: CASSRWVVSNQPQHF; CDR3 DNA: TGTGCCAGTAGCCGGTGGGTAGTGAGCAATCAGCCCCAGCATTTT
D gene: -; J gene: TRBJ2-7; V gene: TRBV5-4; clone size: few; CDR3 protein: CAASSGTSYEQYF; CDR3 DNA: TGTGCCGCCAGTAGCGGAACCTCCTACGAGCAGTACTTC
D gene: -; J gene: TRBJ1-2; V gene: TRBV4-1; clone size: few; CDR3 protein: CASFRRGHGYTF; CDR3 DNA: TGCGCCAGCTTTCGGAGGGGCCATGGCTACACCTTC
D gene: -; J gene: TRBJ2-1; V gene: TRBV3-1; clone size: few; CDR3 protein: CASSQDFSPYNEQFF; CDR3 DNA: TGTGCCAGCAGCCAAGACTTCTCCCCCTACAATGAGCAGTTCTTC
D gene: -; J gene: TRBJ2-3; V gene: TRBV12-3/TRBV12-4; clone size: many; CDR3 protein: CASSLAPLLDTQYF; CDR3 DNA: TGTGCCAGCAGTTTAGCGCCCCTTTTGGATACGCAGTATTTT
D gene: TRBD2; J gene: TRBJ2-1; V gene: TRBV7-9; clone size: -; CDR3 protein: CASSFPGGGTGGEQFF; CDR3 DNA: TGTGCCAGCAGCTTTCCCGGGGGGGGGACCGGGGGTGAGCAGTTCTTC
D gene: TRBD1; J gene: TRBJ1-5; V gene: TRBV10-3; clone size: few; CDR3 protein: CAISEMAGGTGQPQHF; CDR3 DNA: TGTGCCATCAGTGAGATGGCAGGGGGCACAGGCCAGCCCCAGCATTTT
D gene: -; J gene: TRBJ1-1; V gene: TRBV7-8; clone size: -; CDR3 protein: CASSQQGRGGNTEAFF; CDR3 DNA: TGTGCCAGCAGCCAACAGGGAAGGGGGGGGAACACTGAAGCTTTCTTT
D gene: -; J gene: TRBJ2-7; V gene: TRBV5-6; clone size: -; CDR3 protein: CASTEWGRSYEQYF; CDR3 DNA: TGTGCCAGCACCGAATGGGGGCGCTCCTACGAGCAGTACTTC
D gene: -; J gene: TRBJ1-2; V gene: TRBV28; clone size: few; CDR3 protein: CASSFRGPLYGYTF; CDR3 DNA: TGTGCCAGCAGTTTTCGGGGCCCCCTCTATGGCTACACCTTC
D gene: -; J gene: TRBJ1-5; V gene: TRBV19; clone size: few; CDR3 protein: CASTGAGQPQHF; CDR3 DNA: TGTGCCAGTACCGGGGCGGGTCAGCCCCAGCATTTT